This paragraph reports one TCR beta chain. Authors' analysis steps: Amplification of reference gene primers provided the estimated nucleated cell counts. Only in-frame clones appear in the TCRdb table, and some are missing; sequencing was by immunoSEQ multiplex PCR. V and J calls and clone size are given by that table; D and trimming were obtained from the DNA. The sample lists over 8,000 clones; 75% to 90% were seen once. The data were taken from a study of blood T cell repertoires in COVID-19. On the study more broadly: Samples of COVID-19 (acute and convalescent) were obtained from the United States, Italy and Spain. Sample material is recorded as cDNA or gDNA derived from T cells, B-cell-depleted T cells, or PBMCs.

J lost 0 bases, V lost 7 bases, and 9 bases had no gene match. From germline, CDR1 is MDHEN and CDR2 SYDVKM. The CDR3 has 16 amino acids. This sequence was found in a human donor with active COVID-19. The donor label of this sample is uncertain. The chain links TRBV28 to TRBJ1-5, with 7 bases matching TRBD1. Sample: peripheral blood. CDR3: CASTSQGQVSNQPQHF. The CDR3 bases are TGTGCCAGCACATCCCAAGGACAGGTTAGCAATCAGCCCCAGCATTTT.